The rows below give T cell receptor beta chains drawn from one sample of a study of T cells after yellow fever vaccination. TCRdb fed the 5' RACE reads into MiXCR, producing one record per CDR3 protein. The data contain tens of thousands of distinct CDR3 sequences, 7.5% to 9% of them singletons. Specimen: CD8+ T cells sorted from PBMCs, collected on the day of the yellow fever booster vaccination. These receptors came from a man younger than 40 who received the YFV17D yellow fever vaccine. Both conserved end residues are part of each CDR3. The order of the fields is V gene, D gene, J gene, clone size, CDR3 protein, CDR3 DNA. D genes are given only for firm matches. The size entry is marked missing in some rows and otherwise reads once, few, many or a size class.

TRBV14	.	TRBJ2-1	many	CASSQALGRVSYNEQFF	TGTGCCAGCAGCCAAGCGTTAGGGCGGGTTTCCTACAATGAGCAGTTCTTC
TRBV5-1	TRBD1	TRBJ1-1	.	CASSFTGTGDLGIMNTEAFF	TGCGCCAGCAGCTTCACCGGGACAGGCGACCTTGGGATAATGAACACTGAAGCTTTCTTT
TRBV6-2/TRBV6-3	TRBD1	TRBJ2-2	.	CASSIQDRDTGELFF	TGTGCCAGCAGCATCCAAGACAGGGACACCGGGGAGCTGTTTTTT
TRBV6-5	.	TRBJ2-3	many	CASSYSMSGTDTQYF	TGTGCCAGCAGTTACTCGATGTCGGGGACAGATACGCAGTATTTT
TRBV27	.	TRBJ2-2	few	CASRSAPDTGELFF	TGTGCCAGCCGAAGCGCCCCGGACACCGGGGAGCTGTTTTTT
TRBV6-5	.	TRBJ1-1	.	CASSYSALMNTEAFF	TGTGCCAGCAGTTACTCGGCGTTGATGAACACTGAAGCTTTCTTT
TRBV19	TRBD1	TRBJ1-2	few	CASSPGTVYGYTF	TGTGCCAGTAGTCCGGGGACAGTCTATGGCTACACCTTC
TRBV6-5	TRBD2	TRBJ2-1	medium-sized	CASSLLAGVEKFDNEQFF	TGTGCCAGCAGCCTCCTAGCGGGAGTGGAAAAGTTCGACAATGAGCAGTTCTTC
TRBV29-1	TRBD2	TRBJ2-1	.	CSVEVASGYNSEQFF	TGCAGCGTTGAGGTGGCTAGCGGATACAATTCTGAGCAGTTCTTC
TRBV12-5	.	TRBJ2-5	.	CASGGTGGETQYF	TGTGCCTCCGGCGGTACTGGGGGAGAGACCCAGTACTTC
TRBV29-1	TRBD2	TRBJ2-1	few	CSVSADLKAGGPFNEQFF	TGCAGCGTTTCCGCCGATTTAAAAGCGGGAGGGCCGTTCAATGAGCAGTTCTTC
TRBV6-5	TRBD2	TRBJ2-7	few	CASSSSGRNHEQYF	TGTGCCAGCAGTTCTAGCGGGAGGAATCACGAGCAGTACTTC
TRBV7-8	.	TRBJ2-1	.	CASSLDQGSIPNEQFF	TGTGCCAGCAGCTTAGATCAAGGGTCCATCCCCAATGAGCAGTTCTTC
TRBV12-3/TRBV12-4	.	TRBJ2-2	few	CASRTQGSGELFF	TGTGCCAGCAGGACTCAGGGTTCCGGGGAGCTGTTTTTT
TRBV28	TRBD2	TRBJ2-1	many	CASSLLREGRYNEQFF	TGTGCCAGCAGTTTATTGCGGGAGGGCCGCTACAATGAGCAGTTCTTC
TRBV3-1	.	TRBJ2-7	many	CASSQGIREQYF	TGTGCCAGCAGCCAAGGGATACGGGAGCAGTACTTC